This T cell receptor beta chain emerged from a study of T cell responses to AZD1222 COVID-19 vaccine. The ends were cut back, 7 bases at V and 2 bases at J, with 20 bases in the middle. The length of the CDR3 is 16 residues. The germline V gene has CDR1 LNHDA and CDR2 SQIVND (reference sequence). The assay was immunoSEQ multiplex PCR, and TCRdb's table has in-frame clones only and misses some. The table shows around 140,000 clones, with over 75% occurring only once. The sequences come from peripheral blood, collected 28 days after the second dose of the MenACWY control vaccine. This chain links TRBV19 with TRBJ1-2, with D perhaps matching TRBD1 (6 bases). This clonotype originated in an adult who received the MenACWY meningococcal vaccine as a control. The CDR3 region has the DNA TGTGCCAGTACCCATAGAGGGGGGCAGGAGAACTATGGCTACACCTTC. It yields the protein CASTHRGGQENYGYTF.